Listed here are 20 T cell receptor beta chains from one sample, sequenced in a study of shared clonotypes between healthy human individuals. The data were produced by immunoSEQ multiplex PCR, yet TCRdb's version contains in-frame clones alone and is incomplete. The data show nearly 1,000,000 clones, 70% to 85% seen once. The sequencing sample was made of memory CD4+ T cells sorted from blood. Documented subset: CD45RA-negative fraction. Receptors originate from a man in his late teens or twenties in good health.

This clone was detected a few times. CDR3: CSVLQEPGTEAFF. The CDR3 region has the DNA TGCAGCGTGCTACAGGAGCCTGGGACTGAAGCTTTCTTT. The chain uses TRBV29-1 and TRBJ1-1, with D possibly being TRBD1 (5 bases). The CDR3 length is 13 residues. V was shortened by 6 bases and J by 5 bases, with 16 bases between the two germline ends. From germline, CDR1 is SQVTM and CDR2 ANQGSEA.

CDR3 nucleotide sequence: TGTGCCAGCAGTTTATTAGGTCTTAATTGGGAGCAGTACTTC. It encodes CASSLLGLNWEQYF. The chain is built from TRBV27 and TRBJ2-7; D call uncertain. Trimming pared 1 base from V and 7 bases from J, leaving 14 bases between. The germline gives CDR1 MNHEY, CDR2 SMNVEV (reference sequence). The CDR3 consists of 14 residues.

The J gene is TRBJ2-7, the V gene TRBV6-5; 11 bases align to TRBD1. In germline, CDR1 is MNHEY, CDR2 SVGAGI. This CDR3 spans 15 amino acids. Trimming at V came to 5 bases and at J to 3 bases, leaving 6 bases not matched to a gene. CDR3 coding DNA: TGTGCCAGCAGTAAAAGGGGGACAGGGGGCTACGAGCAGTACTTC. It translates to CASSKRGTGGYEQYF.

This clone was detected many times. The same CDR3 arises from other DNA sequences in this sample as well. The chain joins TRBV7-2 to TRBJ2-7; no clear D gene. V lost 4 bases to trimming and J lost 0 bases, with 4 bases between them. Looked up from germline, CDR1 is SGHTA and CDR2 is FQGNSA. The CDR3 length is 12 residues. The DNA of the CDR3 is TGTGCCAGCAGCTCGAGCTCCTACGAGCAGTACTTC. This encodes CASSSSSYEQYF.

This clone was observed a few times. V is TRBV2 and J is TRBJ1-5; no reliable D call. The CDR3 loop spans 13 amino acids. Germline loops: CDR1 SNHLY, CDR2 FYNNEI. The V end lost 0 bases, the J end lost 5 bases, and 5 bases lay between the germline ends. CDR3 bases: TGTGCCAGCAGTGAAGCGAATTATCAGCCCCAGCATTTT. It translates to CASSEANYQPQHF.

The CDR3 nucleotides are TGTGCCAGCAGCTGGCGGGGAGACACTGAAGCTTTCTTT. This translates into CASSWRGDTEAFF. The V call is TRBV5-5, the J call TRBJ1-1; D remains ambiguous. The V end lost 3 bases, the J end lost 3 bases, and 9 bases lay between the germline ends. Germline V gene lookup returns CDR1 SGHKS and CDR2 YYEKEE (reference sequence). The CDR3 has 13 amino acids.

The rearrangement uses TRBV5-4 and TRBJ2-7; TRBD2 aligns across 11 bases. The CDR3 has 14 residues. CDR1 SGHNT and CDR2 YYREEE come from the germline V gene (reference sequence). V dropped 3 bases and J dropped 5; count of bases not matched to a gene: 4. The CDR3 reads CASSYSGRANEQYF. In nucleotides, the CDR3 is TGTGCCAGCAGCTATAGCGGGAGGGCCAACGAGCAGTACTTC. The full variable domain, completed using reference TRBV5-4 and TRBJ2-7, is ETGVTQSPTHLIKTRGQQVTLRCSSQSGHNTVSWYQQALGQGPQFIFQYYREEENGRGNFPPRFSGLQFPNYSSELNVNALELDDSALYLCASSYSGRANEQYFGPGTRLTVT.

This clone appeared a single time. The chain recombines TRBV21-1 with TRBJ2-7; the table's D call TRBD2 went unverified against the DNA. TRBV21-1 is marked as a pseudogene. CDR3 length equals 15 residues. The CDR3 DNA follows: TGTGCCAGCAGCCCAGTGGGGGGATTTGAGTACGAGCAGTACTTC. It translates to CASSPVGGFEYEQYF.

This clone appeared once. J is TRBJ1-1 and V is TRBV5-6; tentative D call: TRBD1 (5 bases). The germline V and J ends were trimmed by 4 bases and 0 bases, with 19 bases remaining between them. Per germline, CDR1 SGHDT and CDR2 YYEEEE. There are 17 residues in the CDR3. CDR3 amino acids: CASSIGTATKLNTEAFF. CDR3 bases: TGTGCCAGCAGCATAGGGACGGCGACAAAGTTGAACACTGAAGCTTTCTTT. Full variable domain (outside the CDR3, taken from reference TRBV5-6 and TRBJ1-1): DAGVTQSPTHLIKTRGQQVTLRCSPKSGHDTVSWYQQALGQGPQFIFQYYEEEERQRGNFPDRFSGHQFPNYSSELNVNALLLGDSALYLCASSIGTATKLNTEAFFGQGTRLTVV.

CDR3 sequence (DNA): TGCGCCAGCAGCCAGGCGGGACAGGGGTCGGGGGCAGGAGGCTACACCTTC. It yields the protein CASSQAGQGSGAGGYTF. V and J are TRBV4-1 and TRBJ1-2; 10 positions match TRBD1. The CDR3 sequence is 17 residues long. V lost 3 bases, J lost 8 bases, and 15 bases stayed unmatched. Germline V lookup: CDR1 MGHRA, CDR2 YSYEKL.

The rearrangement links TRBV5-4 to TRBJ2-3, with D maybe TRBD2 (5 bases). This CDR3 region has 13 residues. The germline CDR1 and CDR2 sequences are SGHNT and YYREEE (reference sequence). V lost 4 bases and J lost 7, with 13 bases in between. CDR3 DNA: TGTGCCAGCAGCAGGACGGGGATCTATACGCAGTATTTT. Translating gives CASSRTGIYTQYF. The variable domain in full, with the rest retrieved from reference TRBV5-4 and TRBJ2-3, is ETGVTQSPTHLIKTRGQQVTLRCSSQSGHNTVSWYQQALGQGPQFIFQYYREEENGRGNFPPRFSGLQFPNYSSELNVNALELDDSALYLCASSRTGIYTQYFGPGTRLTVL.

The CDR3 region has the DNA TGTGCCAGCAGTTACGGCGTAGATGGCTACACCTTC. Translating gives CASSYGVDGYTF. The rearrangement joins TRBV6-6 to TRBJ1-2; D unclear. Germline CDR1 is MNHNY and CDR2 is SVGAGI (reference sequence). V shed 2 bases and J shed 6 bases, with 7 bases lying between them. The CDR3 contains 12 residues.

This clone has a single count. The chain recombines TRBV2 with TRBJ1-5, with D uncertain. There are 14 residues in the CDR3. The V gene's germline CDR1 is SNHLY and CDR2 FYNNEI. The V end lost 1 base, the J end lost 6 bases, and 10 bases lay between the germline ends. CDR3 loop: CASSEDFISQPQHF. CDR3 in DNA: TGTGCCAGCAGTGAAGATTTCATCAGTCAGCCCCAGCATTTT.

This clone was detected once. The chain couples TRBV28 to TRBJ1-5; D is perhaps TRBD1 (6 bases). With 4 bases removed from V and 3 bases from J, the gap between germline ends came to 19 bases. This CDR3 comprises 17 residues. CDR1 and CDR2 from the germline V gene are MDHEN and SYDVKM. Written as DNA, the CDR3 is TGTGCCAGCAGTTCCCTCGCCCACAGGGTCGTCAATCAGCCCCAGCATTTT. Residues: CASSSLAHRVVNQPQHF.

The chain recombines TRBV30 with TRBJ1-5; D possibly corresponds to TRBD1 (5 bases). CDR1 and CDR2 (germline): GTSNPN, SVGIG (reference sequence). The CDR3 sequence is 15 residues long. Trimming shortened V by 2 bases and J by 1 base, and 12 bases separated the two germline ends. CDR3 in amino acids: CAWSTPGRSNQPQHF. The CDR3 DNA is TGTGCCTGGAGTACCCCGGGACGGAGCAATCAGCCCCAGCATTTT.

This clone was seen a single time. The V call is TRBV7-2, the J call TRBJ2-3; D unresolved. There are 16 residues in the CDR3. Trimming stripped 0 bases from V and 5 bases from J, with 15 bases between. Per germline, CDR1 SGHTA and CDR2 FQGNSA. In DNA, the CDR3 is TGTGCCAGCAGCTTAGCGCAGACCCGGGTGGGAGATACGCAGTATTTT. Its protein product is CASSLAQTRVGDTQYF.

J is TRBJ1-4 and V is TRBV10-3, with D unresolved. Per the germline V gene, CDR1 is ENHRY and CDR2 is SYGVKD. The CDR3 covers 13 residues. V dropped 4 bases and J dropped 5 bases, with 8 bases sitting between them. The CDR3 nucleotides read TGTGCCATCAGTGTTGGGGTCAATGAAAAACTGTTTTTT. Translating it yields CAISVGVNEKLFF.

V is TRBV6-5 and J is TRBJ1-4, with 7 bases identical to TRBD1. Looked up from germline, CDR1 is MNHEY and CDR2 is SVGAGI. J was trimmed by 5 bases and V by 6 bases; bases with no gene match: 3. The CDR3 spans 13 residues. The DNA for the CDR3 is TGTGCCAGCAGCGGACAGGTGAATGAAAAACTGTTTTTT. It yields the protein CASSGQVNEKLFF.

This clone was counted only a few times. V and J are TRBV29-1 and TRBJ1-2, with TRBD1 matching over 7 bases. Per the germline V gene, CDR1 is SQVTM and CDR2 is ANQGSEA. This CDR3 has 14 amino acids. V lost 4 bases and J lost 2; bases outside the gene matches: 7. CDR3 residues: CSVGTGEPNYGYTF. The CDR3 DNA is TGCAGCGTTGGCACAGGGGAGCCAAACTATGGCTACACCTTC.

The genes are TRBV19 and TRBJ2-5; 8 bases fit TRBD1. The CDR3 spans 16 residues. Trimming at V came to 5 bases and at J to 1 base, leaving 9 bases not matched to a gene. Germline V lookup: CDR1 LNHDA, CDR2 SQIVND (reference sequence). This chain's CDR3 is CASSPGRDRTQETQYF. The CDR3 bases are TGTGCCAGTAGTCCCGGGCGGGACAGGACCCAAGAGACCCAGTACTTC.